These 29 T cell receptor beta chains were sequenced from one sample in a study of early T cells in non-severe SARS-CoV-2 infection listed by TCRdb under 2021. Libraries were constructed by 5' RACE. This sample was sequenced with a NextSeq 500. TCRdb reanalyzed the raw reads on its own, using fastp at Q25 for trimming and MiXCR for clone calling, and kept in-frame beta chains. Entries are consolidated by CDR3 protein sequence, retaining the most common genes and DNA. This sample gives fewer than 85,000 distinct CDR3 sequences in total; around 12% of them show up just once. Around 1.3% of the sample rests with the top ten. Sequencing was carried out using whole blood. The receptors stem from an adult who was a healthcare worker with PCR-confirmed SARS-CoV-2 infection or an uninfected control (not recorded which).

This clonotype was counted many times. Compared with germline, one end of the junction differs, possibly owing to a read error. The genes are TRBV2 and TRBJ1-6, with D hard to call. The CDR3 totals 15 residues. Germline loops: CDR1 SNHLY, CDR2 FYNNEI. CDR3 DNA: TGTGCCAGCTCCTCACCCGACTTGGTTATTTCGGCCCTCCATTTT. Protein product: CASSSPDLVISALHF. Drawing the rest from reference TRBV2 and TRBJ1-6, the complete variable domain is EPEVTQTPSHQVTQMGQEVILRCVPISNHLYFYWYRQILGQKVEFLVSFYNNEISEKSEIFDDQFSVERPDGSNFTLKIRSTKLEDSAMYFCASSSPDLVISALHFGNGTRLTVT.

This clonotype was detected ten times or more. The chain combines TRBV9 with TRBJ2-3, with D possibly TRBD2 on 7 matching bases. The CDR3 totals 18 residues. Looked up from germline, CDR1 is SGDLS and CDR2 is YYNGEE. The V end lost 3 bases, the J end lost 0 bases, and 20 bases lay between the germline ends. CDR3 sequence (DNA): TGTGCCAGCAGCGCACTCCTTAGGGGGGGACGGAGCACAGATACGCAGTATTTT. Protein: CASSALLRGGRSTDTQYF.

The chain is built from TRBV6-6 and TRBJ2-7; TRBD1 matches at 7 bases. Germline V lookup: CDR1 MNHNY, CDR2 SVGAGI (reference sequence). Losses at the gene ends were 6 bases for V and 9 bases for J; bases not matched to a gene: 11. CDR3 length: 13 residues. CDR3 sequence reads: CASRRNRDSLQYF. For the CDR3, the DNA is TGTGCCAGCAGACGCAACCGGGACAGCCTGCAGTACTTC.

The CDR3 coding sequence is TGCAGCGTTCCTAGCGGAATCACAGATACGCAGTATTTT. Translated, it gives CSVPSGITDTQYF. This sequence joins TRBV29-1 and TRBJ2-3; 7 positions match TRBD2. V was pared by 5 bases and J by 2 bases, with 4 bases of the junction left unmatched. Germline CDR1 reads SQVTM; CDR2 reads ANQGSEA. This CDR3 contains 13 residues.

This clonotype has a count of ten or more. The chain couples TRBV6-1 to TRBJ2-4, with D hard to call. From germline, CDR1 is MNHNS and CDR2 SASEGT. V was cut by 7 bases and J by 5 bases, with 15 bases left in between. The CDR3 is 14 amino acids. CDR3 in amino acids: CASTLDILENIQYF. DNA for the CDR3: TGTGCCAGCACCCTAGACATTTTGGAAAACATTCAGTACTTC.

Many counts were recorded for this clonotype. This chain connects TRBV6-6 to TRBJ2-2, with 9 nucleotides matching TRBD1. Germline trimming cut 6 bases from V and 4 bases from J; bases unmatched to any gene: 3. Germline lookup yields CDR1 MNHNY and CDR2 SVGAGI (reference sequence). The CDR3 extends over 14 amino acids. The CDR3 loop is CASRGQGSTGELFF. Written as DNA, the CDR3 is TGTGCCAGCAGGGGACAGGGATCCACCGGGGAGCTGTTTTTT.

This clonotype was observed a few times. V gene TRBV10-3 combines with J gene TRBJ1-6, with TRBD1 identical over 9 bases. The V and J ends lost 7 bases and 7 bases, in that order; junction bases with no gene match: 5. Germline CDR1 and CDR2: ENHRY and SYGVKD. This CDR3 is 14 amino acids long. DNA of the CDR3: TGTGCCATCACCTCCGGACAGGGGAATTCACCCCTCCACTTT. Encoded protein: CAITSGQGNSPLHF.

The rearrangement links TRBV5-1 to TRBJ1-1; 7 nucleotides agree with TRBD1. From germline, CDR1 is SGHRS and CDR2 YFSETQ. V lost 7 bases and J lost 6; bases outside the gene matches: 12. This CDR3 is built from 14 residues. CDR3 sequence (DNA): TGCGCCAGCGGTCTCCCGGGACAGCGGGCTGAAGCTTTCTTT. Encoded protein: CASGLPGQRAEAFF. Looking up the rest from reference TRBV5-1 and TRBJ1-1 gives the full variable domain: KAGVTQTPRYLIKTRGQQVTLSCSPISGHRSVSWYQQTPGQGLQFLFEYFSETQRNKGNFPGRFSGRQFSNSRSEMNVSTLELGDSALYLCASGLPGQRAEAFFGQGTRLTVV.

This clonotype was recorded at least ten times. This rearrangement joins TRBV28 to TRBJ1-6; D not certain. CDR3 size: 14 residues. The germline CDR1 and CDR2 sequences are MDHEN and SYDVKM. The V end lost 3 bases, the J end lost 7 bases, and 10 bases lay between the germline ends. This CDR3 is CASSFGPTNSPLHF. The DNA of the CDR3 is TGTGCCAGCAGTTTTGGGCCGACAAATTCACCCCTCCACTTT.

The chain employs TRBV10-3 and TRBJ1-5; no firm D call. Germline-derived CDR1 and CDR2 are ENHRY and SYGVKD. V was clipped by 8 bases and J by 5 bases, with 19 bases between them. The CDR3 contains 15 residues. CDR3 region: CAIVVRDPRYQPQHF. CDR3 bases: TGTGCCATCGTGGTAAGGGATCCTCGGTATCAGCCCCAGCATTTT.

This clonotype was seen at least ten times. The chain carries TRBV6-2 or TRBV6-3 and TRBJ2-1; 12 bases are a match to TRBD2. This CDR3 spans 19 amino acids. CDR1 MNHEY and CDR2 SVGEGT come from the germline V gene. After removal of 5 bases from V and 0 bases from J, the junction contained 11 bases not matched to a gene. CDR3 sequence: CASSPSVPGLAGSYNEQFF. DNA for the CDR3: TGTGCCAGCAGTCCGTCAGTACCGGGACTAGCGGGCTCCTACAATGAGCAGTTCTTC.

As to this clonotype: One end of the junction fails to match germline, which may point to a read error. The CDR3 DNA reads as TGCAGGGGCCGCCAGGCCAATGTAAAACTGTTTTTT. It translates to CRGRQANVKLFF. The chain uses TRBV20-1 and TRBJ1-4; D is uncertain. There are 12 residues in the CDR3. Germline CDR1 DFQATT, CDR2 SNEGSKA (reference sequence).

This clonotype has a count of ten or more. This chain joins TRBV18 and TRBJ1-1; tentative D call: TRBD1 (5 bases). V lost 1 base and J lost 4, with 22 bases in between. In germline, CDR1 is KGHSH, CDR2 LQKENI. This CDR3 has 18 amino acids. CDR3 nucleotides: TGTGCCAGCTCACCACGGGGGAAAAGATCGGATTTGGGCACTGAAGCTTTCTTT. As protein: CASSPRGKRSDLGTEAFF. Full variable domain (rest looked up from reference TRBV18 and TRBJ1-1): NAGVMQNPRHLVRRRGQEARLRCSPMKGHSHVYWYRQLPEEGLKFMVYLQKENIIDESGMPKERFSAEFPKEGPSILRIQQVVRGDSAAYFCASSPRGKRSDLGTEAFFGQGTRLTVV.

Many counts were recorded for this clonotype. The rearrangement links TRBV5-1 to TRBJ1-4, with unresolved D. V gave up 2 bases and J gave up 8 bases, with 13 bases separating them. The germline gives CDR1 SGHRS, CDR2 YFSETQ. This CDR3 is 14 amino acids long. This CDR3 reads CASSFYAEGEKLFF. The CDR3 DNA reads TGCGCCAGCAGCTTCTACGCCGAGGGAGAAAAACTGTTTTTT. Combining the CDR3 with reference TRBV5-1 and TRBJ1-4 gives the whole variable domain KAGVTQTPRYLIKTRGQQVTLSCSPISGHRSVSWYQQTPGQGLQFLFEYFSETQRNKGNFPGRFSGRQFSNSRSEMNVSTLELGDSALYLCASSFYAEGEKLFFGSGTQLSVL.

This clonotype was recorded many times. This chain connects TRBV27 to TRBJ2-2, with D uncertain. Trimming took off 4 bases at V and 9 bases at J, with 30 bases between the two ends. This CDR3 is 19 amino acids long. CDR1 and CDR2 (germline): MNHEY, SMNVEV (reference sequence). The CDR3 reads CASSWKGSASLTFSRELFF. CDR3 DNA: TGTGCCAGCAGTTGGAAGGGATCAGCATCCCTAACCTTTTCCCGGGAGCTGTTTTTT.

The chain couples TRBV6-5 to TRBJ2-4, with 7 bases fitting TRBD1. Germline V gives CDR1 MNHEY, CDR2 SVGAGI. This CDR3 is built from 12 residues. V shed 6 bases, J shed 6 bases, and the junction held 2 bases outside the gene matches. The DNA of the CDR3 is TGTGCCAGCAGGGGGACAGTAAACATTCAGTACTTC. It translates to CASRGTVNIQYF.

This clonotype was counted many times. The chain combines TRBV28 with TRBJ1-2; D is ambiguous. The CDR3 loop spans 11 amino acids. Germline CDR1 MDHEN, CDR2 SYDVKM. Trimming removed 6 bases at V and 7 bases at J, with 9 bases between. The CDR3 DNA reads as TGTGCCAGCAGATCGAACCTTGGCTACACCTTC. This gives the protein CASRSNLGYTF.

This clonotype was counted ten times or more. The V gene is TRBV27, the J gene TRBJ2-5, with 12 positions matching TRBD1. V dropped 6 bases and J dropped 4; count of bases not matched to a gene: 9. Germline-derived CDR1 and CDR2 are MNHEY and SMNVEV (reference sequence). The CDR3 totals 16 residues. The CDR3 bases are TGTGCCAGCAGAAGCGGGACAGGGGGCGGGAGAGAGACCCAGTACTTC. Its translation is CASRSGTGGGRETQYF.

This clonotype has a count of ten or more. The chain joins TRBV27 to TRBJ1-1; possible D gene TRBD1, 6 bases. This CDR3 is 13 amino acids long. The germline V and J ends were trimmed by 7 bases and 4 bases, with 13 bases remaining between them. Germline CDR1 and CDR2: MNHEY and SMNVEV (reference sequence). In DNA, the CDR3 is TGTGCCAGCAATGGAGGGGGTTTCACTGAAGCTTTCTTT. Translation gives CASNGGGFTEAFF.

This clonotype was detected many times. The chain is built from TRBV29-1 and TRBJ2-4; D might be TRBD1 (5 bases). The ends were cut back, 2 bases at V and 6 bases at J, with 11 bases in the middle. CDR3 size: 13 residues. CDR1 and CDR2 from the germline V gene are SQVTM and ANQGSEA. The DNA for the CDR3 is TGCAGCGTTGAATGGGGCGGAAGAAACATTCAGTACTTC. Encoded protein: CSVEWGGRNIQYF.

This clonotype was seen ten or more times. This sequence joins TRBV19 and TRBJ1-5; D ambiguous. From germline, CDR1 is LNHDA and CDR2 SQIVND (reference sequence). Deletions cut 3 bases from V and 6 bases from J, with 12 bases between. This CDR3 has 14 residues. In nucleotides, the CDR3 is TGTGCCAGTAGTATCTCGGGATTTGGTCAGCCCCAGCATTTT. It translates to CASSISGFGQPQHF.

This clonotype was counted ten times or more. The genes are TRBV7-2 and TRBJ2-1; D gene unclear. V was cut by 5 bases and J by 7 bases, with 12 bases left in between. Germline CDR1 and CDR2: SGHTA and FQGNSA. The CDR3 has 13 amino acids. CDR3 loop: CASSRLGWNEQFF. CDR3 sequence (DNA): TGTGCCAGCAGCCGGTTGGGTTGGAATGAGCAGTTCTTC.

This clonotype was observed at least ten times. V is TRBV6-1 and J is TRBJ1-1; D is perhaps TRBD1 (5 bases). Trimming cost V 10 bases and J 2 bases, with 17 bases left between them. CDR3 length equals 14 residues. The germline CDR1 and CDR2 sequences are MNHNS and SASEGT. CDR3 protein: CAITIPQGNTEAFF. In DNA form, the CDR3 reads TGTGCCATCACGATTCCCCAGGGAAACACTGAAGCTTTCTTT.

This clonotype was seen many times. The rearrangement links TRBV15 to TRBJ2-7; 8 bases agree with TRBD1. Germline V gives CDR1 LNHNV, CDR2 YYDKDF (reference sequence). The V segment lost 5 bases and the J segment 6 bases; nucleotides outside the gene matches: 12. The CDR3 has 15 residues. The CDR3 coding sequence is TGTGCCACCAGCCGCGGAGGGCAGGGGGCCGCCGAGCAGTACTTC. This encodes CATSRGGQGAAEQYF.

This clonotype was recorded at least ten times. V usage is TRBV7-2 and J usage is TRBJ2-5; no firm D call. The V end lost 1 base, the J end lost 7 bases, and 13 bases lay between the germline ends. This CDR3 has 14 residues. Per germline, CDR1 SGHTA and CDR2 FQGNSA. CDR3 sequence (DNA): TGTGCCAGCAGCTTAGAGGTTGGGGTGGGGACCCAGTACTTC. Its translation is CASSLEVGVGTQYF.

This clonotype was seen a few times. V is TRBV7-2 and J is TRBJ2-1; TRBD1 matches 10 bases. Trimming took 1 base from V and 9 from J; bases not matched to a gene: 6. CDR3 length equals 15 residues. The V gene's germline CDR1 is SGHTA and CDR2 FQGNSA. CDR3 nucleotide sequence: TGTGCCAGCAGCTTAGGGGGACAGGGGTGGAGTGAGCAGTTCTTC. Translated, it gives CASSLGGQGWSEQFF.

This clonotype was recorded at least ten times. This CDR3 reads CASSLTGTVVGLNTEAFF. DNA of the CDR3: TGTGCCAGCAGTCTAACCGGGACAGTGGTTGGGTTGAACACTGAAGCTTTCTTT. The J gene is TRBJ1-1, the V gene TRBV12-3 or TRBV12-4; 7 nucleotides align to TRBD1. The length of the CDR3 is 18 residues. V lost 5 bases to trimming and J lost 0 bases; unmatched junction nucleotides: 15.

This clonotype has at least ten counts. The CDR3 sequence is CASSLGQGQLEQYF. In DNA, the CDR3 is TGCGCCAGCAGCTTGGGGCAGGGACAACTCGAGCAGTACTTC. The chain employs TRBV5-1 and TRBJ2-7; D may be TRBD1 (6 bases). Trimming removed 0 bases from V and 6 bases from J, with 13 bases in between. This CDR3 spans 14 amino acids. The germline V gene encodes CDR1 SGHRS and CDR2 YFSETQ.

This clonotype was counted many times. The chain couples TRBV29-1 to TRBJ2-1; 7 nucleotides align to TRBD1. Germline trimming cut 4 bases from V and 8 bases from J; bases unmatched to any gene: 14. Germline CDR1 is SQVTM and CDR2 is ANQGSEA. The CDR3 totals 15 residues. The CDR3 spells CSVGDEATGKDEQFF. In DNA form, the CDR3 reads TGCAGCGTTGGGGACGAAGCGACAGGGAAGGATGAGCAGTTCTTC.